This T cell receptor beta chain was obtained from a study of cytomegalovirus exposure and HLA in healthy donors. Study-level results: Relative to the roughly 690-donor mean, N-insertions were reportedly fewer in an Asian-associated ancestry cluster in a later analysis. As was reported, the HLA-A and HLA-B alleles of most subjects were accurately predicted from TCR beta sequences. Association of a missense DCLRE1C variant with TCR beta V- and J-gene trimming was reported in a later analysis.

Deletions cut 0 bases from V and 6 bases from J, with 12 bases between. The CDR3 loop spans 14 amino acids. Germline V gives CDR1 SGHRS, CDR2 YFSETQ. Worth noting for this clone: Its antigen is unidentified.

Researchers ran the PCR with 60 Vbeta and 13 Jbeta primers. Sequencing was performed with immunoSEQ multiplex PCR; in TCRdb, only in-frame clones are kept and a portion is missing. This sample carries around 90,000 clones, less than 85% of them seen once, and the ten largest clones take over 7%. This clonotype was sampled from a man between 40 and 49 years old in good health and CMV-seropositive. The sequencing sample was made of PBMCs. This rearrangement joins TRBV5-1 to TRBJ1-1; TRBD1 is a possible D gene (6 bases). Written as DNA, the CDR3 is TGCGCCAGCAGCTTGGGGGGGCGGGAGCCTGAAGCTTTCTTT. Amino acid sequence: CASSLGGREPEAFF.